This T cell receptor (beta chain) comes out of a study of post-analysis software for immune sequencing data. Findings of the study overall: Diversity measured as normalized Chao1 was significantly lower in multiple sclerosis patients than in controls. Co-batched samples clustered tightly together by F measure. Patients used five TRBV segments, including TRBV5-6, TRBV5-1 and TRBV20-1, more often than controls.

Germline V CDR1 and CDR2: MNHNY, SVGAGI (reference sequence). CDR3 length equals 14 residues. The TCR beta cDNA libraries carried unique molecular identifiers. TCRdb itself ran the PCR reads through MiXCR, one entry per CDR3 protein. Found here are about 160,000 distinct CDR3 sequences, 35% to 40% of them singletons; the top ten hold about 26%. This clonotype was seen only a few times. The antigen is unknown. This sequence was found in a girl under 18 with multiple sclerosis. The rearrangement uses TRBV6-6 and TRBJ2-5, with D unresolved. The DNA end favors TRBJ2-7, so the J call may be wrong. This specimen was blood, taken after autologous hematopoietic stem cell transplantation. DNA for the CDR3: TGTGCCAGCAGTTCCCCGCAGGCGCGAGGCGAGCAGTACTTC. Its translation: CASSSPQARGEQYF.